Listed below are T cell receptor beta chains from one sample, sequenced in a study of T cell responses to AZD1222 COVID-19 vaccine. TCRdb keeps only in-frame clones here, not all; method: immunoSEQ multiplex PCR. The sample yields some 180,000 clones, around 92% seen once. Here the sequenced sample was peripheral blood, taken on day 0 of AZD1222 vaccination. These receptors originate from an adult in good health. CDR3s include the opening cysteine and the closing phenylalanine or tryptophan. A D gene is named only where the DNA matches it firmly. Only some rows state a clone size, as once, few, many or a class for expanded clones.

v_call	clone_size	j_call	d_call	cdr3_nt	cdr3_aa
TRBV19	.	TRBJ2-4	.	TGTGCCACCTCTAACAGAGACCTAGCCAAAAACATTCAGTACTTC	CATSNRDLAKNIQYF
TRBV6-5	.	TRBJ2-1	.	TGTGCCAGCAGTCCTCGGACGGTAAACAATGAGCAGTTCTTC	CASSPRTVNNEQFF
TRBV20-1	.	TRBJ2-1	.	TGCAGTGCCCCCCTCGTAGAGCAGTTCTTC	CSAPLVEQFF
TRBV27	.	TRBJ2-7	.	TGTGCCAGCAGCCCCTGGACCAGCCTCTACGAGCAGTACTTC	CASSPWTSLYEQYF
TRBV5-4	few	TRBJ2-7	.	TGTGCCAGCAGCTTGCCCGGGTACGAGCAGTACTTC	CASSLPGYEQYF
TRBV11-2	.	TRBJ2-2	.	TGTGCCAGCAGCTCAACGGGGGGCCCGAACACCGGGGAGCTGTTTTTT	CASSSTGGPNTGELFF
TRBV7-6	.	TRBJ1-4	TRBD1	TGTGCCAGCAGCTCGATCAGGGGGCTCAAAACTAATGAAAAACTGTTTTTT	CASSSIRGLKTNEKLFF
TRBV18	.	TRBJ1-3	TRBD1	TGTGCCAGCTCACCGGCCGGGACAGTATACTCTGGAAACACCATATATTTT	CASSPAGTVYSGNTIYF
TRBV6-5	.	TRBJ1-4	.	TGTGCCAGCAGGGGGACGTTGGCTAATGAAAAACTGTTTTTT	CASRGTLANEKLFF
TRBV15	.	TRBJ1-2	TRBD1	TGTGCCACCAGCAGAATAGGACAGGGCGATTATGGCTACACCTTC	CATSRIGQGDYGYTF
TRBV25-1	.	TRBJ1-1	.	TGTGCCAGCAGTGATAAGGGCACTGAAGCTTTCTTT	CASSDKGTEAFF
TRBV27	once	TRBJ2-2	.	TGTGCCAGCGGCGGGACCCTACCCGGGGAGCTGTTTTTT	CASGGTLPGELFF
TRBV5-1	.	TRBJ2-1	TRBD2	TGCGCCAGCAACCGGAGGACTAGCGGGATGGGCACAGTCGGTGAGCAGTTCTTC	CASNRRTSGMGTVGEQFF
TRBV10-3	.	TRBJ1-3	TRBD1	TGTGCCATCAGTGAGTCAGGACAGGACTCTGGAAACACCATATATTTT	CAISESGQDSGNTIYF
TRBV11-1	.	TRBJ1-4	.	TGTGCCAGCAGCTTTAGAGACGGAAAACTGTTTTTT	CASSFRDGKLFF
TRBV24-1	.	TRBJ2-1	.	TGTGCCACCAGTGGAGGGTTCTCCTACAATGAGCAGTTCTTC	CATSGGFSYNEQFF
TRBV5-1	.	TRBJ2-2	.	TGCGCCAGCAGCTTGAACAGTAACACCGGGGAGCTGTTTTTT	CASSLNSNTGELFF
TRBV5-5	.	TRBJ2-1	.	TGTGCCAGCAGCTTTCAGGACAATGAGCAGTTCTTC	CASSFQDNEQFF
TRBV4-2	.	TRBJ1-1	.	TGTGCCAGCAGGCAGGGAGGGGAGGGTAGCGCTTTCTTT	CASRQGGEGSAFF
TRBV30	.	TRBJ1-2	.	TGTGCCTGGAGAACCGCCGGCGGCTATGGCTACACCTTC	CAWRTAGGYGYTF
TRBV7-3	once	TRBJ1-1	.	TGTGCCAGCAGCTTATTCAGAGAGAACACTGAAGCTTTCTTT	CASSLFRENTEAFF
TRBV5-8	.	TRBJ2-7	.	TGTGCCAGCAGCTTGGGTCCGGGGTCCCTTCCTTTC	CASSLGPGSLPF
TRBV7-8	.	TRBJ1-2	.	TGTGCCAGCAGCTTTCGGTCCCCGAACTATGGCTACACCTTC	CASSFRSPNYGYTF
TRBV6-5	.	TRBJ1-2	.	TGTGCCAGCCGTTACCGTCAGGGTGGCTATGGCTACACCTTC	CASRYRQGGYGYTF
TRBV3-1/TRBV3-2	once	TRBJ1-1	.	TGTGCCAGTCACTCCGCGACTGAAGCTTTCTTT	CASHSATEAFF
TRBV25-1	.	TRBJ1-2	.	TGTGCCAGCAGTGACCCCGGCGGATACTATGGCTACACCTTC	CASSDPGGYYGYTF
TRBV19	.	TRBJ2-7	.	TGTGCCAGTAGCGCCACCTCATACGAGCAGTACTTC	CASSATSYEQYF
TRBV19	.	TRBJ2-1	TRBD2	TGTGCCAGTAGTATATCGACTAGCGGCCACAATGAGCAGTTCTTC	CASSISTSGHNEQFF
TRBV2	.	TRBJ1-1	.	TGTGCCAGCAGTGTTTTATGGAACACTGAAGCTTTCTTT	CASSVLWNTEAFF
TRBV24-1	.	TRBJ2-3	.	TGTGCCACCAGTGATCCCGGATACGGCACAGATACGCAGTATTTT	CATSDPGYGTDTQYF
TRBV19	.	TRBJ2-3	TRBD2	TGTGCCAGTAGTTCCCTAGCGGGAGATGGGTCCACAGATACGCAGTATTTT	CASSSLAGDGSTDTQYF
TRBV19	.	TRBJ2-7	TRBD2	TGTGCCAGTAGTCGAACTAGCGGGAGTTTCTCCTACGAGCAGTACTTC	CASSRTSGSFSYEQYF
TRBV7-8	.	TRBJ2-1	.	TGTGCCAGCAGCTTATTTCCTGACGGAGGGAGCTCCTACAATGAGCAGTTCTTC	CASSLFPDGGSSYNEQFF
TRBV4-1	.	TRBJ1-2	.	TGCGCCAGCAGCCAAGCAGGAAGGGCTGGTGGCTACACCTTC	CASSQAGRAGGYTF
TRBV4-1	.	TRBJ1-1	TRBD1	TGCGCCAGCAGCCAGATGGGACAGGGGAACACTGAAGCTTTCTTT	CASSQMGQGNTEAFF
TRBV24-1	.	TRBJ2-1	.	TGTGCCAGCTCAGGAGGAGCCTACAATGAGCAGTTCTTC	CASSGGAYNEQFF
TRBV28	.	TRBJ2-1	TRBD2	TGTGCCAGCAGACTAGCGGGACTTACGTACAATGAGCAGTTCTTC	CASRLAGLTYNEQFF
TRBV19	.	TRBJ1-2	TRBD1	TGTGCCAGTCACGGAAGGACAGGCCGTGACCGCGCTTATGGCTACACCTTC	CASHGRTGRDRAYGYTF
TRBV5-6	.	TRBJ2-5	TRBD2	TGTGCCAGCAGCTTGTCCGGGCTAGCGGGAGAGGAGACCCAGTACTTC	CASSLSGLAGEETQYF
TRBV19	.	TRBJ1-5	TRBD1	TGTGCCAGTAAGCCCGGCAGGGGGTATCAGCCCCAGCATTTT	CASKPGRGYQPQHF
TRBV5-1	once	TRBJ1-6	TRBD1	TGCGCCAGTAGCCCTAGAGGGACAGATAATTCACCCCTCCACTTT	CASSPRGTDNSPLHF
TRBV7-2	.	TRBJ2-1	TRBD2	TGTGCCAGCAGTAATCCGCCGGGACTAAAAACCTACAATGAGCAGTTCTTC	CASSNPPGLKTYNEQFF
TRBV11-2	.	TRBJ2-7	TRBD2	TGTGCCAGCAGCTTAGATCAAGGACTAGCGGTACGCGAGCAGTACTTC	CASSLDQGLAVREQYF
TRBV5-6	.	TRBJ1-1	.	TGTGCCAGCAGCTTGGAGCGGGAAGCTTTCTTT	CASSLEREAFF
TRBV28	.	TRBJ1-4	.	TGTGCCAGCAGGGGAAGGGAGCACCCCTCAACTAATGAAAAACTGTTTTTT	CASRGREHPSTNEKLFF
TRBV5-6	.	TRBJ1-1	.	TGTGCCAGCAGCTTGGCGGGCAGGGTTTTTACTGAAGCTTTCTTT	CASSLAGRVFTEAFF
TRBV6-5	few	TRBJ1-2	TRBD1	TGTGCCAGCAGTCCAGGACAGGGTCGCTACACCTTC	CASSPGQGRYTF
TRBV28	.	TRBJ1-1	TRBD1	TGTGCCAGCAGGAGAGTACCGGGACAGGAATCTGAAGCTTTCTTT	CASRRVPGQESEAFF